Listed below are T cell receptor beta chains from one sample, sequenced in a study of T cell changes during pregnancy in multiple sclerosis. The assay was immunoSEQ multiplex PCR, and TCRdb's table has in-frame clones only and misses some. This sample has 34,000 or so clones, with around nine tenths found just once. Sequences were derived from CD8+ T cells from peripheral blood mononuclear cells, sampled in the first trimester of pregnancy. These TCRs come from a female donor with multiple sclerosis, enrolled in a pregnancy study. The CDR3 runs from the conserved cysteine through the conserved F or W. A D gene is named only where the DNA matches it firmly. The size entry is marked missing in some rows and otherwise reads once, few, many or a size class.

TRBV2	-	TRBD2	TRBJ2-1	CASATGAGGYNEQFF	TGTGCCAGCGCCACAGGAGCGGGGGGCTACAATGAGCAGTTCTTC
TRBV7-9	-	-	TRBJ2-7	CASSDSTRWYEQYF	TGTGCCAGCAGCGACTCGACTAGGTGGTACGAGCAGTACTTC
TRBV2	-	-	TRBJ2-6	CASSDPRTAGANVLTF	TGTGCCAGCAGTGATCCGAGGACAGCTGGGGCCAACGTCCTGACTTTC
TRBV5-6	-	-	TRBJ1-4	CASSPTTPQGMREKLFF	TGTGCCAGCAGCCCAACCACCCCCCAGGGGATGAGGGAAAAACTGTTTTTT
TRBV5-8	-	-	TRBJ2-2	CASSYRGGWRTTGELFF	TGTGCCAGCAGCTACAGGGGGGGGTGGAGGACCACCGGGGAGCTGTTTTTT
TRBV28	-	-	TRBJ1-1	CASSSLLLDSPTEAFF	TGTGCCAGCAGTTCGCTTCTTTTGGACAGTCCAACTGAAGCTTTCTTT
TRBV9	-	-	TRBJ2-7	CASSVAGTPTYEQYF	TGTGCCAGCAGCGTAGCGGGGACTCCAACCTACGAGCAGTACTTC
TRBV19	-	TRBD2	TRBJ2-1	CASSIQLAGAGEQFF	TGTGCCAGTAGTATTCAGCTAGCGGGAGCGGGTGAGCAGTTCTTC
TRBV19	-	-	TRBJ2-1	CASSWRDEQFF	TGTGCCAGTAGCTGGAGGGATGAGCAGTTCTTC
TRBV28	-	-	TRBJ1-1	CASSLGGGIGTEAFF	TGTGCCAGCAGTTTGGGGGGAGGGATTGGCACTGAAGCTTTCTTT
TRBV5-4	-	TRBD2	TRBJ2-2	CASSLPTSGSLGGELFF	TGTGCCAGCAGCTTGCCCACTAGCGGGAGCTTAGGCGGGGAGCTGTTTTTT
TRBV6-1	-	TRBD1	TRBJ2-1	CASSEWQGAQGEQFF	TGTGCCAGCAGTGAATGGCAGGGGGCGCAGGGTGAGCAGTTCTTC
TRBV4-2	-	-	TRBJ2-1	CASSHLSTGNEQFF	TGTGCCAGCAGCCACCTCAGTACGGGGAATGAGCAGTTCTTC
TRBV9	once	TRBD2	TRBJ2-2	CASSPSLGLAIGELFF	TGTGCCAGCAGCCCGAGCCTCGGACTAGCTATCGGGGAGCTGTTTTTT
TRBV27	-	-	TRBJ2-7	CASSSTPGLSNEQYF	TGTGCCAGCAGTTCAACACCCGGCCTTAGCAACGAGCAGTACTTC
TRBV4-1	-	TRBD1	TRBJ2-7	CASSLGTGVDEQYF	TGCGCCAGCAGCCTAGGGACAGGGGTGGACGAGCAGTACTTC
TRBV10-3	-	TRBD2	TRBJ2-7	CAISESGLAGVDLEQYF	TGTGCCATCAGTGAGTCGGGTCTAGCGGGAGTAGATCTCGAGCAGTACTTC
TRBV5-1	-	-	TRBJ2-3	CASSLEAVTTDTQYF	TGCGCCAGCAGCTTGGAGGCGGTCACCACAGATACGCAGTATTTT
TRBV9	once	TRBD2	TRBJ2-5	CASSGTSPETQYF	TGTGCCAGCAGCGGGACTAGCCCTGAGACCCAGTACTTC
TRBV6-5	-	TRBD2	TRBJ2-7	CASSYGTSSYEQYF	TGTGCCAGCAGTTACGGGACTAGCTCCTACGAGCAGTACTTC
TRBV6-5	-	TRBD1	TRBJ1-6	CATSGKRTGPFPLHF	TGTGCCACCTCAGGAAAGAGGACAGGACCCTTCCCCCTCCACTTT
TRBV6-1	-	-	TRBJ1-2	CASSPNTHRNYGYTF	TGTGCCAGCAGCCCCAATACACACAGAAACTATGGCTACACCTTC
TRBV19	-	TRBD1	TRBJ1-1	CASSSTGGSGTEAFF	TGTGCCAGTAGTAGTACAGGGGGGAGTGGCACTGAAGCTTTCTTT
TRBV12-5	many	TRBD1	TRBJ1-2	CASGVDRGRDGYTF	TGTGCTAGTGGTGTAGACAGGGGGCGGGATGGCTACACCTTC
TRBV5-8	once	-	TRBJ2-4	CASRQVAGRTKNIQYF	TGTGCCAGCAGACAGGTTGCGGGGCGTACCAAAAACATTCAGTACTTC